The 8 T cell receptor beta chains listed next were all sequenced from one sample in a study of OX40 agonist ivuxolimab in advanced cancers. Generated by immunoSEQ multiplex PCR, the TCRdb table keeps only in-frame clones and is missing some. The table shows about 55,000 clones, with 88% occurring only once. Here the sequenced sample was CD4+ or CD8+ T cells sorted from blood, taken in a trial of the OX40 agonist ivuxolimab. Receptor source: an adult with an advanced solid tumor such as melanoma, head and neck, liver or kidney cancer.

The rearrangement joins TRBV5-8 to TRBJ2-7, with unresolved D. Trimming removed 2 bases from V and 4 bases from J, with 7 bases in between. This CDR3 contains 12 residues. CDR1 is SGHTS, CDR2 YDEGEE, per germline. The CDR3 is CASSFTEYEQYF. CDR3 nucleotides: TGTGCCAGCAGCTTCACAGAATACGAGCAGTACTTC. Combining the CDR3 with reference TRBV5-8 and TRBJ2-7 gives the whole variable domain EAGVTQSPTHLIKTRGQQATLRCSPISGHTSVYWYQQALGLGLQFLLWYDEGEERNRGNFPPRFSGRQFPNYSSELNVNALELEDSALYLCASSFTEYEQYFGPGTRLTVT.

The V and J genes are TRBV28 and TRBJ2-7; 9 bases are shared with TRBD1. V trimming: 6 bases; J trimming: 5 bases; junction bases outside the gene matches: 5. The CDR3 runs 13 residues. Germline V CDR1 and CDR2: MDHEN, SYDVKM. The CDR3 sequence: CASRTGGWDEQYF. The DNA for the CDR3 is TGTGCCAGCAGGACAGGGGGGTGGGACGAGCAGTACTTC.

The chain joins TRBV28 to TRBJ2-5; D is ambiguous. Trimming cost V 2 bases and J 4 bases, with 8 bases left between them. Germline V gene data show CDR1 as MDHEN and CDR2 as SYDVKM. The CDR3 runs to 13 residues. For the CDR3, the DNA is TGTGCCAGCAGTTTAGGCCTGCGAGAGACCCAGTACTTC. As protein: CASSLGLRETQYF.

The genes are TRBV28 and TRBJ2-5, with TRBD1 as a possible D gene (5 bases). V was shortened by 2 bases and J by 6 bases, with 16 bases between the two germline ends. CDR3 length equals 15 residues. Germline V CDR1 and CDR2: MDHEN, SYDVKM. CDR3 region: CASSLGGQGEKTQYF. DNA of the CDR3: TGTGCCAGCAGTTTAGGTGGGCAGGGTGAGAAGACCCAGTACTTC.

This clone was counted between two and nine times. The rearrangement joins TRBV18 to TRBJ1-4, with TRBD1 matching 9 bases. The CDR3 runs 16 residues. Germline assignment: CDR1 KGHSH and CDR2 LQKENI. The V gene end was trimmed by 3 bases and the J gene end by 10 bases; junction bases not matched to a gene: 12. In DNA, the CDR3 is TGTGCCAGCTCACCCCCCGGGACAGGGCTAATTGGAAAACTGTTTTTT. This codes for CASSPPGTGLIGKLFF.

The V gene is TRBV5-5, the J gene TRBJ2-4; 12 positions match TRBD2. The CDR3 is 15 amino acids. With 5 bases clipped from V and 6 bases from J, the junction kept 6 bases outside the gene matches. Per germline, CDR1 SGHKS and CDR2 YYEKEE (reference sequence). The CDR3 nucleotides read TGTGCCAGCAGAGTCCTAGCGGGAGGGTTAAACATTCAGTACTTC. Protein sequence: CASRVLAGGLNIQYF.

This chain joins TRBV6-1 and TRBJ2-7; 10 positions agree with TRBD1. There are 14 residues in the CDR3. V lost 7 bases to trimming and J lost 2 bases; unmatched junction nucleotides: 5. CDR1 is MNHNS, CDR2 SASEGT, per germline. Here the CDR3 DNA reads TGTGCCAGCATCAGGGACAGGGGAGCCTACGAGCAGTACTTC. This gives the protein CASIRDRGAYEQYF.

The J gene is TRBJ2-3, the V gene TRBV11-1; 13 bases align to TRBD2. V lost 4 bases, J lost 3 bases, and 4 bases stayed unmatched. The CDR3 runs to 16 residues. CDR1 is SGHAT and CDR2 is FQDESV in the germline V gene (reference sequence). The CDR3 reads CASSSGTSGKTDTQYF. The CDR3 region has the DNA TGTGCCAGCAGCTCTGGGACTAGCGGGAAAACAGATACGCAGTATTTT. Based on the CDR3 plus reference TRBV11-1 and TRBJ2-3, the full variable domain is EAEVAQSPRYKITEKSQAVAFWCDPISGHATLYWYRQILGQGPELLVQFQDESVVDDSQLPKDRFSAERLKGVDSTLKIQPAELGDSAMYLCASSSGTSGKTDTQYFGPGTRLTVL.